The present TCR beta chain was sequenced within a study of T cells after posttransplantation cyclophosphamide. Methotrexate plus calcineurin inhibitor accompanied controls' myeloablative marrow transplants; sampling was 1 year later. Points from the study as a whole: Later post-transplant blood repertoires were often dominated by donor CD8+ memory clones. Tissue-infiltrating T cells from skin or gut overlapped little with blood T cells.

After removal of 5 bases from V and 5 bases from J, the junction contained 14 bases not matched to a gene. The V gene's germline CDR1 is SGHTA and CDR2 FQGTGA. The CDR3 loop spans 16 amino acids. About this clone: Its antigen is currently unknown.

The table came from immunoSEQ multiplex PCR; TCRdb's copy has only in-frame clones and leaves some out. Here the sample spans more than 20,000 clones, 80% to 90% being singletons. This chain uses TRBV7-3 with TRBJ2-5; 7 bases map to TRBD2. This receptor was taken from a female patient between 50 and 60 years old who received an allogeneic stem cell transplant from an unrelated donor, was CMV-positive, and had chronic GVHD only. A share of the T cells may be of graft donor origin. This specimen was PBMCs, taken after an allogeneic stem cell transplant with a calcineurin inhibitor and methotrexate. For the CDR3, the DNA is TGTGCCAGCAGCCCTGAGAGGGGAGGGCCTATGGAGACCCAGTACTTC. Amino acid sequence: CASSPERGGPMETQYF.